This passage covers 29 T cell receptor beta chains from one sample sequenced in a study of CD8 T cells in ankylosing spondylitis. Study conclusions and caveats: There was a TCR beta motif, made of fewer than 10 highly homologous variants, that appeared characteristic of ankylosing spondylitis blood.

No antigen has been identified for these receptors. Using its own MiXCR run on the 5' RACE reads, TCRdb lists one record per CDR3 protein. The table lists fewer than 500,000 distinct CDR3 sequences, 25% to 30% of them singletons. Source material: blood, either unsorted or a sorted T cell fraction (not recorded which). The receptors here all came from a male donor with ankylosing spondylitis.

This chain uses TRBV10-3 with TRBJ2-2; 7 bases agree with TRBD1. Germline values: CDR1 ENHRY, CDR2 SYGVKD. With V trimmed by 10 bases and J by 0 bases, 8 bases remained unmatched. The CDR3 extends over 15 amino acids. The CDR3 nucleotides read TGTGCCACCCAACCGGGACAGACGAACACCGGGGAGCTGTTTTTT. It codes for CATQPGQTNTGELFF.

A few counts support this clonotype. CDR3 in amino acids: CASSQAGQGTHGYTF. DNA of the CDR3: TGTGCCAGCAGCCAGGCGGGACAGGGTACCCATGGCTACACCTTC. The V call is TRBV3-1, the J call TRBJ1-2, with TRBD1 identical over 9 bases. Per germline, CDR1 LGHDT and CDR2 YNNKEL (reference sequence). Trimming cost V 3 bases and J 6 bases; bases outside gene matches: 8. The CDR3 is 15 amino acids.

The CDR3 loop reads CASSIGTVREETQYF. CDR3 in DNA: TGCGCCAGCAGCATCGGGACAGTTAGAGAAGAGACCCAGTACTTC. The chain is built from TRBV5-1 and TRBJ2-5; 7 nucleotides align to TRBD1. CDR3 size: 15 residues. The germline V gene encodes CDR1 SGHRS and CDR2 YFSETQ. J lost 3 bases, V lost 4 bases, and 9 bases had no gene match. Filled out from reference TRBV5-1 and TRBJ2-5, the complete variable domain reads KAGVTQTPRYLIKTRGQQVTLSCSPISGHRSVSWYQQTPGQGLQFLFEYFSETQRNKGNFPGRFSGRQFSNSRSEMNVSTLELGDSALYLCASSIGTVREETQYFGPGTRLLVL.

This rearrangement joins TRBV11-3 to TRBJ2-1; a weak D match, TRBD2 (6 bases). Germline-derived CDR1 and CDR2 are SGHNT and YENEEA. V was cut by 2 bases and J by 7 bases, with 12 bases left in between. This CDR3 region has 14 residues. CDR3 protein: CASSLRAGMNEQFF. The CDR3 nucleotides read TGTGCCAGCAGCTTACGGGCGGGAATGAATGAGCAGTTCTTC.

The V and J genes are TRBV5-6 and TRBJ2-1; the D is unclear. Germline V CDR1 and CDR2: SGHDT, YYEEEE. This CDR3 comprises 14 residues. The ends were cut back, 4 bases at V and 0 bases at J, with 8 bases in the middle. In DNA, the CDR3 is TGTGCCAGCAGCCTGCGCACCTCCTACAATGAGCAGTTCTTC. Its protein product is CASSLRTSYNEQFF.

This clonotype was observed a few times. This sequence joins TRBV5-1 and TRBJ2-3, with 7 bases that match TRBD1. Germline values: CDR1 SGHRS, CDR2 YFSETQ. CDR3 length equals 13 residues. J gave up 2 bases and V 7 bases, and 4 bases lay outside the gene matches. CDR3 DNA sequence: TGCGCCAGCGGGGGACAGACCACAGATACGCAGTATTTT. Residues: CASGGQTTDTQYF.

This chain links TRBV18 with TRBJ2-1; 9 bases map to TRBD1. CDR3 length: 16 residues. Germline CDR1 KGHSH, CDR2 LQKENI. Losses at the gene ends were 2 bases for V and 10 bases for J; bases not matched to a gene: 12. CDR3 sequence reads: CASSPLQGASTSEQFF. The CDR3 DNA is TGTGCCAGCTCACCATTACAGGGGGCATCGACTAGCGAGCAGTTCTTC.

This clonotype was found a few times. V usage is TRBV16 and J usage is TRBJ2-3; the match to TRBD1 covers 7 bases. This CDR3 region has 15 residues. J was trimmed by 3 bases and V by 6 bases; bases with no gene match: 9. Per the germline V gene, CDR1 is KGHSY and CDR2 is FQNENV. CDR3 loop: CASRTGPGPTDTQYF. As DNA, the CDR3 is TGTGCCAGCAGGACAGGGCCAGGGCCGACAGATACGCAGTATTTT.

The sample holds a few counts of this clonotype. The chain recombines TRBV5-1 with TRBJ2-1; the D is unclear. The CDR3 sequence is 12 residues long. Germline values: CDR1 SGHRS, CDR2 YFSETQ. The germline V and J ends were trimmed by 3 bases and 10 bases, with 11 bases remaining between them. CDR3 nucleotides: TGCGCCAGCAGCTCCACATTGGGAGAGCAGTTCTTC. Its translation: CASSSTLGEQFF. Based on the CDR3 plus reference TRBV5-1 and TRBJ2-1, the full variable domain is KAGVTQTPRYLIKTRGQQVTLSCSPISGHRSVSWYQQTPGQGLQFLFEYFSETQRNKGNFPGRFSGRQFSNSRSEMNVSTLELGDSALYLCASSSTLGEQFFGPGTRLTVL.

This clonotype occurred a few times. The gene calls are TRBV11-2 and TRBJ2-1; 9 nucleotides align to TRBD1. The CDR3 totals 18 residues. V shed 6 bases and J 4 bases; nucleotides not matched to a gene: 16. Germline values: CDR1 SGHAT, CDR2 FQNNGV. The CDR3 nucleotides read TGTGCCAGCAGTCATAGGTCCCGGGGACAGGGTTATTACAATGAGCAGTTCTTC. It specifies CASSHRSRGQGYYNEQFF. Variable domain in full (rest from reference TRBV11-2 and TRBJ2-1): EAGVAQSPRYKIIEKRQSVAFWCNPISGHATLYWYQQILGQGPKLLIQFQNNGVVDDSQLPKDRFSAERLKGVDSTLKIQPAKLEDSAVYLCASSHRSRGQGYYNEQFFGPGTRLTVL.

This clonotype has a handful of counts. The rearrangement joins TRBV10-3 to TRBJ2-1; TRBD1 aligns across 7 bases. This CDR3 has 14 amino acids. Losses at the gene ends were 6 bases for V and 6 bases for J; bases not matched to a gene: 8. Germline V gives CDR1 ENHRY, CDR2 SYGVKD. This CDR3 reads CAIRGDRVGNEQFF. For the CDR3, the DNA is TGTGCCATCAGGGGCGACAGGGTGGGCAATGAGCAGTTCTTC.

A few counts support this clonotype. The chain couples TRBV20-1 to TRBJ2-7; the D gene is possibly TRBD2 (6 bases). V lost 0 bases, J lost 1 base, and 16 bases lay in between. CDR3 length: 16 amino acids. Germline values: CDR1 DFQATT, CDR2 SNEGSKA (reference sequence). CDR3 loop: CSARDPGGGASYEQYF. The CDR3 DNA follows: TGCAGTGCTAGAGATCCAGGTGGAGGGGCTTCCTACGAGCAGTACTTC.

On this clonotype itself: At one end the junction does not follow the germline gene, possibly because of a read error. The J gene is TRBJ2-1, the V gene TRBV29-1; 10 bases are a match to TRBD2. CDR3 size: 14 residues. Germline loops: CDR1 SQVTM, CDR2 ANQGSEA. The CDR3 DNA reads as TGCAGCGTGGAAGCGGGAGGGCCGTACAATGAGCAGTTCTTC. It codes for CSVEAGGPYNEQFF.

V gene TRBV7-2 combines with J gene TRBJ2-1; D is possibly TRBD2 (6 bases). Germline lookup yields CDR1 SGHTA and CDR2 FQGNSA. The CDR3 is made up of 14 amino acids. V was shortened by 1 base and J by 5 bases, with 9 bases between the two germline ends. CDR3 protein: CASSLGGENNEQFF. The CDR3 coding sequence is TGTGCCAGCAGCTTAGGCGGGGAGAACAATGAGCAGTTCTTC.

The chain employs TRBV11-3 and TRBJ2-3, with TRBD2 as a possible D gene (6 bases). V was trimmed by 5 bases and J by 3 bases, leaving 15 bases between them. The CDR3 is 15 amino acids. CDR1 and CDR2 from the germline V gene are SGHNT and YENEEA. As DNA, the CDR3 is TGTGCCAGCAGCCCTGGGACTGCGACGACAGATACGCAGTATTTT. This codes for CASSPGTATTDTQYF.

The chain carries TRBV7-8 and TRBJ2-1, with 10 bases fitting TRBD2. This CDR3 spans 18 amino acids. The germline gives CDR1 SGHVS, CDR2 FQNEAQ. V was clipped by 0 bases and J by 3 bases; unmatched bases: 8. The CDR3 DNA reads TGTGCCAGCAGCTTAGCATTAAGCGGGAGGGTTGACTACAATGAGCAGTTCTTC. Translated: CASSLALSGRVDYNEQFF.

The chain has TRBV11-2 and TRBJ2-7; D unresolved. The ends were cut back, 0 bases at V and 11 bases at J, with 11 bases in the middle. The V gene's germline CDR1 is SGHAT and CDR2 FQNNGV. The CDR3 spans 12 residues. The CDR3 spells CASSLDTRREYF. CDR3 in DNA: TGTGCCAGCAGCTTAGATACGAGACGGGAGTACTTC.

This clonotype was recorded a few times. The chain carries TRBV20-1 and TRBJ1-2; D gene uncertain. Germline V gene data show CDR1 as DFQATT and CDR2 as SNEGSKA (reference sequence). The CDR3 loop spans 14 amino acids. V was shortened by 1 base and J by 1 base, with 10 bases between the two germline ends. The CDR3 here is CSARGSGYNYGYTF. The CDR3 nucleotides are TGCAGTGCTAGAGGTTCGGGGTATAACTATGGCTACACCTTC.

Only a few counts were recorded for this clonotype. CDR3 residues: CSAARLGREGSGELFF. CDR3 DNA sequence: TGCAGTGCCGCCAGACTAGGGCGGGAAGGTTCCGGGGAGCTGTTTTTT. The V gene is TRBV20-1, the J gene TRBJ2-2; the D gene is possibly TRBD2 (6 bases). Germline loops: CDR1 DFQATT, CDR2 SNEGSKA (reference sequence). V shed 6 bases and J shed 6 bases, with 23 bases lying between them. The CDR3 has 16 residues.

The J gene is TRBJ1-1, the V gene TRBV19; no firm D call. The CDR3 is made up of 13 amino acids. Germline CDR1 LNHDA, CDR2 SQIVND (reference sequence). The V end lost 3 bases, the J end lost 6 bases, and 11 bases lay between the germline ends. The CDR3 loop is CASSISSGAEAFF. The CDR3 DNA reads as TGTGCCAGTAGTATTTCCAGCGGGGCTGAAGCTTTCTTT.

This chain uses TRBV5-1 with TRBJ2-2, with TRBD1 matching over 7 bases. The length of the CDR3 is 15 residues. V lost 6 bases, J lost 3 bases, and 8 bases stayed unmatched. CDR1 SGHRS and CDR2 YFSETQ come from the germline V gene. The CDR3 bases are TGCGCCAGCACTCAATCAACAGGGGACACCGGGGAGCTGTTTTTT. The encoded protein is CASTQSTGDTGELFF.

This clonotype was observed a few times. The CDR3: CSASYPTSGSGDTQYF. CDR3 in DNA: TGCAGTGCTAGTTACCCTACTAGCGGGAGCGGAGATACGCAGTATTTT. The chain is built from TRBV20-1 and TRBJ2-3; TRBD2 matches 11 bases. V dropped 3 bases and J dropped 5; count of bases not matched to a gene: 10. Germline V gene data show CDR1 as DFQATT and CDR2 as SNEGSKA (reference sequence). The CDR3 covers 16 residues.

This chain uses TRBV7-9 with TRBJ2-1, with 11 nucleotides matching TRBD1. This CDR3 comprises 16 residues. Germline CDR1 reads SEHNR; CDR2 reads FQNEAQ (reference sequence). Trimming removed 5 bases from V and 6 bases from J; junction bases left unmatched: 9. The CDR3 loop is CASSPAWGQGGNEQFF. CDR3 DNA: TGTGCCAGCAGCCCTGCATGGGGACAGGGGGGCAATGAGCAGTTCTTC.

The rearrangement uses TRBV20-1 and TRBJ2-2, with D perhaps matching TRBD1 (5 bases). The V gene lost 5 bases and the J gene lost 5 bases, with 15 bases spanning the gap. This CDR3 region has 14 residues. Germline V gene data show CDR1 as DFQATT and CDR2 as SNEGSKA (reference sequence). The CDR3 region has the DNA TGCAGTGCTTTCGGGCAGGGTAAAACCGGGGAGCTGTTTTTT. It yields the protein CSAFGQGKTGELFF.

The rearrangement links TRBV6-1 to TRBJ2-3; D ambiguous. Trimming pared 3 bases from V and 2 bases from J, leaving 12 bases between. The CDR3 runs to 15 residues. Germline V gene lookup returns CDR1 MNHNS and CDR2 SASEGT. The CDR3 DNA reads as TGTGCCAGCAGTGAGGGATGGCGGCCCACAGATACGCAGTATTTT. This gives the protein CASSEGWRPTDTQYF.

This sequence joins TRBV20-1 and TRBJ2-5, with 8 bases that match TRBD1. There are 15 residues in the CDR3. Unmatched junction bases numbered 9, after V lost 5 bases and J lost 1 base. CDR1 is DFQATT and CDR2 is SNEGSKA in the germline V gene (reference sequence). CDR3 bases: TGCAGTGCTCGGGACAGGCGGCTTGGCCAAGAGACCCAGTACTTC. Encoded protein: CSARDRRLGQETQYF.

J is TRBJ2-6 and V is TRBV2; no reliable D call. The CDR3 has 13 residues. Deletions cut 8 bases from V and 0 bases from J, with 5 bases between. Germline values: CDR1 SNHLY, CDR2 FYNNEI. CDR3 amino acids: CASQYSGANVLTF. DNA of the CDR3: TGTGCCAGCCAGTACTCTGGGGCCAACGTCCTGACTTTC.

A few counts support this clonotype. The chain combines TRBV10-2 with TRBJ1-2; D unresolved. Germline V gives CDR1 WSHSY, CDR2 SAAADI. Trimming took 2 bases from V and 13 from J, leaving 17 bases between them. This CDR3 is built from 13 residues. The CDR3 region has the DNA TGCGCCAGCAGTGAGAACATATGGGCAGGTCCCACCTTC. Its protein product is CASSENIWAGPTF.

This clonotype was seen a handful of times. J is TRBJ1-1 and V is TRBV5-1, with D unclear. V was pared by 4 bases and J by 2 bases, with 15 bases between. CDR1 and CDR2 (germline): SGHRS, YFSETQ. There are 15 residues in the CDR3. The CDR3 DNA reads as TGCGCCAGCAGCCTTGGGAAGGTGTCAAACACTGAAGCTTTCTTT. It codes for CASSLGKVSNTEAFF.